This T cell receptor (beta chain) originates from a study of T cell changes during pregnancy in multiple sclerosis. This CDR3 region has 15 residues. Germline V CDR1 and CDR2: SGHTA, FQGNSA. The V gene lost 1 base and the J gene lost 10 bases, with 20 bases spanning the gap. The protocol was immunoSEQ multiplex PCR, while the TCRdb copy is restricted to in-frame clones and leaves out a portion. The profile shows tens of thousands of clones, approximately 90% of them singletons. This TCR was sampled from a female donor in good health, enrolled as a control in a pregnancy study. The V call is TRBV7-2, the J call TRBJ2-7; a possible D gene is TRBD1 (6 bases). The sample here was peripheral blood, taken in the first trimester of pregnancy. CDR3 protein: CASSLGAQGLMPQYF. CDR3 DNA: TGTGCCAGCAGCTTAGGGGCACAGGGCCTCATGCCCCAGTACTTC.